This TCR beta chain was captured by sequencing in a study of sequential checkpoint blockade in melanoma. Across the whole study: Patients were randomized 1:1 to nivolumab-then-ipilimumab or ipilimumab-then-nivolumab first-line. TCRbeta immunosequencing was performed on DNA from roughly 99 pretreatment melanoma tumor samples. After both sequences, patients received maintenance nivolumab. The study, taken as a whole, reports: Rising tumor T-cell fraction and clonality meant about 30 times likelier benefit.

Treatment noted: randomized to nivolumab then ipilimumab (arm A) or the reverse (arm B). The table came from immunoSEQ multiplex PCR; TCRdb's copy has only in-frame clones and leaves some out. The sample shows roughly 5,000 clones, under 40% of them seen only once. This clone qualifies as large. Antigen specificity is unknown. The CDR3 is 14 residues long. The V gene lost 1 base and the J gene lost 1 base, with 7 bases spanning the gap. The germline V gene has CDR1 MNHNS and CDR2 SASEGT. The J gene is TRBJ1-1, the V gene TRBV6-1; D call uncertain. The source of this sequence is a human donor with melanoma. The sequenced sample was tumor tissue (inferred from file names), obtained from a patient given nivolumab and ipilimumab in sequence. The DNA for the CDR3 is TGTGCCAGCAGTGAAGTACGACGGAACACTGAAGCTTTCTTT. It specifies CASSEVRRNTEAFF.